One T cell receptor (beta chain) is described in this entry. This table comes from immunoSEQ multiplex PCR, and its TCRdb copy is limited to in-frame clones, with some not included. The table shows 150,000 to 200,000 clones, with over 80% occurring only once. This CDR3 has 16 amino acids. V was shortened by 4 bases and J by 2 bases, with 17 bases between the two germline ends. In germline, CDR1 is SNHLY, CDR2 FYNNEI. The record originates from a study of blood T cell repertoires in COVID-19. Background on the study: Sites across the United States, Italy and Spain contributed samples from acute and convalescent COVID-19. PBMCs, B-cell-depleted T cells, or T cells provided the cDNA or gDNA that made up the material.

The chain carries TRBV2 and TRBJ1-2, with TRBD1 as a possible D gene (6 bases). This TCR derives from a man in his fifties or sixties with COVID-19, enrolled during active disease. Sequences were obtained from peripheral blood. The CDR3 sequence is CASSVGAYRRNYGYTF. The CDR3 region has the DNA TGTGCCAGCAGTGTGGGGGCCTATAGAAGAAACTATGGCTACACCTTC.